The 29 T cell receptor beta chains below were found in one sample sequenced in a study of tumor-infiltrating lymphocytes in primary liver carcinoma. Germline DNA was extracted alongside blood RNA, which was obtained from unsorted whole blood. The investigators made TCR beta cDNA from approximately 510 ng total RNA, using a constant-region primer. Libraries of TCR beta came from three nested multiplex PCR rounds with slightly modified ARM-PCR. A C-beta reverse primer was combined with TRBV1-TRBV30 forward primers in the first two PCR rounds, and each round had 10 cycles. MiXCR, run by TCRdb on the multiplex PCR reads, gives a single entry per CDR3 protein. The sample includes roughly 330,000 distinct CDR3 sequences, about 61% of them seen just once. Sequencing was done on a sample of peripheral blood. The receptors were sampled from a man aged 35 to 55 with primary liver carcinoma and hepatitis B virus infection.

Remarks on this clonotype: A much larger clone differs by one base, so this may be a read error. The chain employs TRBV6-2 or TRBV6-3 and TRBJ1-1; 7 nucleotides align to TRBD1. V dropped 9 bases and J dropped 1; count of bases not matched to a gene: 14. This CDR3 has 16 residues. Looked up from germline, CDR1 is MNHEY and CDR2 is SVGEGT. CDR3 DNA: TGTGCCAGAAGATTACAGGGGAAAGAAGGGAACACTGAAGCTTTCTTT. Translating gives CARRLQGKEGNTEAFF.

In the case of this clonotype: Compared with germline, one end of the junction differs, possibly owing to a read error. The chain joins TRBV4-1 to TRBJ2-5; perhaps TRBD2 as D (5 bases). Germline V CDR1 and CDR2: MGHRA, YSYEKL. The CDR3 is 14 amino acids. The CDR3 nucleotides are TGCGCCAGCATCCAAGACGGGGTCCAAGGGACCCAGTACTTC. Translation gives CASIQDGVQGTQYF.

Concerning this clonotype itself: This may come from a read error, since a much larger clone is one base off. The rearrangement uses TRBV6-2 or TRBV6-3 and TRBJ2-2; 7 bases agree with TRBD2. CDR1 MNHEY and CDR2 SVGEGT come from the germline V gene. Trimming at V came to 7 bases and at J to 4 bases, leaving 6 bases not matched to a gene. The CDR3 is 14 residues long. CDR3 sequence: CASTPGLTTGELFF. The CDR3 DNA sequence: TGTGCCAGCACCCCGGGACTAACCACCGGGGAGCTGTTTTTT.

In regard to this clonotype: Compared with germline, one end of the junction differs, possibly owing to a read error. The chain recombines TRBV6-6 with TRBJ2-7; 7 bases align to TRBD1. The CDR3 is 14 residues long. The germline gives CDR1 MNHNY, CDR2 SVGAGI (reference sequence). CDR3 sequence: CASSQGETTYEQYF. In DNA, the CDR3 is TGTGCCAGCAGTCAGGGGGAGACTACCTATGAGCAGTACTTC.

Details on this clonotype: Since no conserved phenylalanine or tryptophan closes the CDR3, a read error is the likely cause. It is unclear where the CDR3 begins or ends on the DNA, so no DNA is shown, and the CDR3 is as TCRdb lists it. This sequence joins TRBV5-4 and TRBJ2-1. Germline V gives CDR1 SGHNT, CDR2 YYREEE (reference sequence). The CDR3 length equals 12 residues, ends included. The CDR3 protein is CASSWNRRQEFL.

The chain recombines TRBV7-9 with TRBJ1-1; the D gene is possibly TRBD1 (5 bases). The V gene's germline CDR1 is SEHNR and CDR2 FQNEAQ (reference sequence). Trimming removed 1 base at V and 4 bases at J, with 13 bases between. CDR3 length equals 15 residues. Here the CDR3 DNA reads TGTGCCAGCAGCTTAGGGCCGGGGGGGGTCACTGAAGCTTTCTTT. Protein: CASSLGPGGVTEAFF.

Points on this clonotype: This sequence may be a read error, since a much larger clone differs from it by one base. The chain uses TRBV12-3 or TRBV12-4 and TRBJ2-1, with 7 bases matching TRBD2. V shed 2 bases and J 11 bases; nucleotides not matched to a gene: 12. The CDR3 totals 15 residues. The CDR3 region has the DNA TGTGCCAGCAGTTTATGGGGGGGGGACGGGGATCAGCAGTTCTTC. Its protein product is CASSLWGGDGDQQFF.

The V and J genes are TRBV4-3 and TRBJ1-2, with 8 bases fitting TRBD1. The trim removed 4 bases at V and 8 bases at J, leaving 6 bases unmatched. In germline, CDR1 is LGHNA, CDR2 YSLEER. The CDR3 is made up of 13 amino acids. The DNA of the CDR3 is TGCGCCAGCAGCCTCACACAGGGGGGGGGCTACACCTTC. As protein: CASSLTQGGGYTF.

This chain links TRBV6-1 with TRBJ2-7, with D possibly being TRBD2 (5 bases). V lost 1 base, J lost 7 bases, and 14 bases lay in between. The CDR3 has 14 amino acids. The germline gives CDR1 MNHNS, CDR2 SASEGT. The CDR3 reads CASSEGTPGWEQYF. The DNA of the CDR3 is TGTGCCAGCAGTGAAGGGACTCCGGGATGGGAGCAGTACTTC.

This chain uses TRBV30 with TRBJ1-5, with D perhaps matching TRBD1 (5 bases). With 4 bases removed from V and 4 bases from J, the gap between germline ends came to 14 bases. The CDR3 covers 14 residues. CDR1 is GTSNPN, CDR2 SVGIG, per germline (reference sequence). CDR3 loop: CAWNSDSLNQPQHF. The CDR3 DNA reads as TGTGCCTGGAATTCCGACAGTTTAAATCAGCCCCAGCATTTT.

A few counts support this clonotype. This chain connects TRBV6-5 to TRBJ2-7, with a weak D call TRBD1 (6 bases). Germline CDR1 and CDR2: MNHEY and SVGAGI. Trimming pared 5 bases from V and 2 bases from J, leaving 19 bases between. This CDR3 spans 16 amino acids. The CDR3: CASSRTSDRNTYEQYF. Here the CDR3 DNA reads TGTGCCAGCAGTCGAACTTCGGACAGAAATACCTACGAGCAGTACTTC.

Comment on this clonotype: This clone may be a read error of a much larger clone one base away. This chain links TRBV5-4 with TRBJ2-1; D not certain. Looked up from germline, CDR1 is SGHNT and CDR2 is YYREEE (reference sequence). The V end lost 0 bases, the J end lost 3 bases, and 7 bases lay between the germline ends. The CDR3 has 14 amino acids. Here the CDR3 reads CASSLVGHYNEQFF. CDR3 nucleotide sequence: TGTGCCAGCAGCTTGGTAGGGCACTACAATGAGCAGTTCTTC.

The chain uses TRBV12-3 or TRBV12-4 and TRBJ2-7; perhaps TRBD1 as D (7 bases). The V and J ends lost 5 bases and 2 bases respectively, with 13 bases between them. This CDR3 contains 14 residues. DNA of the CDR3: TGTGCCAGCAGTCTGCAGGGGGGCCCCTACGAGCAGTACTTC. The encoded protein is CASSLQGGPYEQYF.

This sequence joins TRBV11-2 and TRBJ2-7, with D possibly matching TRBD1 (5 bases). Germline V gives CDR1 SGHAT, CDR2 FQNNGV. V was trimmed by 9 bases and J by 5 bases, leaving 20 bases between them. The CDR3 has 14 residues. DNA of the CDR3: TGTGCCAGTAGCCCCGGACAACTGGCCCACGAGCAGTACTTC. This sequence encodes CASSPGQLAHEQYF.

In the case of this clonotype: A much more abundant neighbour one base away suggests this may be a read error. The rearrangement uses TRBV12-3 or TRBV12-4 and TRBJ1-2, with a tentative D call TRBD1 (6 bases). The CDR3 is made up of 12 amino acids. The CDR3 is CASSPIWGGLAF. CDR3 sequence (DNA): TGTGCCAGCAGTCCGATATGGGGGGGCCTCGCCTTC.

This clonotype was seen at least ten times. The chain employs TRBV11-1 and TRBJ2-7, with a weak D call TRBD2 (6 bases). Germline CDR1 is SGHAT and CDR2 is FQDESV (reference sequence). Trimming took off 1 base at V and 0 bases at J, with 10 bases between the two ends. The CDR3 length is 15 residues. The chain's CDR3 is CASSLVGLGSYEQYF. CDR3 DNA: TGTGCCAGCAGCTTAGTGGGACTGGGCTCCTACGAGCAGTACTTC.

A note on this clonotype: One junction end does not reproduce the germline sequence, and a read error may be involved. This sequence joins TRBV5-8 and TRBJ2-7, with D possibly TRBD1 on 5 matching bases. The germline V gene has CDR1 SGHTS and CDR2 YDEGEE. The CDR3 totals 14 residues. The CDR3 bases are TGTGCCAGCGGCTTGGTAGGGGATCCCTACGAGCAGTACTTC. Translating it yields CASGLVGDPYEQYF.

As for this clonotype: A read error is possible here, since a much larger clone lies one base away. This rearrangement joins TRBV29-1 to TRBJ2-2; D might be TRBD1 (5 bases). Trimming stripped 7 bases from V and 0 bases from J, with 18 bases between. The CDR3 runs to 16 residues. Germline loops: CDR1 SQVTM, CDR2 ANQGSEA. The CDR3 sequence: CSAQGSRATNTGELFF. The CDR3 bases are TGCAGCGCTCAGGGCTCTAGGGCTACGAACACCGGGGAGCTGTTTTTT.

This clonotype has only a few counts. This clone may be a read error of a much larger clone one base away. The rearrangement links TRBV29-1 to TRBJ2-5, with 12 bases identical to TRBD2. CDR1 and CDR2 from the germline V gene are SQVTM and ANQGSEA. The CDR3 totals 16 residues. Written as DNA, the CDR3 is TGCAGCGCCTCGGACAGGACTAGCGGGGTTCAAGAGACCCTGTACTTC. Encoded protein: CSASDRTSGVQETLYF. Based on the CDR3 plus reference TRBV29-1 and TRBJ2-5, the full variable domain is SAVISQKPSRDICQRGTSLTIQCQVDSQVTMMFWYRQQPGQSLTLIATANQGSEATYESGFVIDKFPISRPNLTFSTLTVSNMSPEDSSIYLCSASDRTSGVQETLYFGPGTRLLVL.

About this clonotype itself: This may come from a read error, since a much larger clone is one base off. V gene TRBV6-5 combines with J gene TRBJ2-1, with TRBD2 as a possible D gene (5 bases). The CDR3 runs to 15 residues. Germline V gene data show CDR1 as MNHEY and CDR2 as SVGAGI. The CDR3 DNA sequence: TGTGCCAACAGTTACGAAAGCGGAATCGGCAATGAGCAGTTCTTC. Amino acids: CANSYESGIGNEQFF.

This clonotype was seen once. This could be a read error, since a much larger clone is one nucleotide away. J is TRBJ1-1 and V is TRBV12-5; the D is unclear. The CDR3 contains 12 residues. Germline lookup yields CDR1 LGHNT and CDR2 FRNRAP. The CDR3 nucleotides read TGTGCTAGTGGTTTGGGTGCCGCTGAAGCTCTCTTT. Its protein product is CASGLGAAEALF.

This clonotype was counted only a few times. The CDR3 DNA reads as TGTGCCAGCAGCTACCTAATAGGGGCCAACAATCAGCCCCAGCATTTT. This encodes CASSYLIGANNQPQHF. The chain recombines TRBV6-2 or TRBV6-3 with TRBJ1-5, with D perhaps TRBD1 (5 bases). The V and J ends lost 6 bases and 3 bases respectively, with 18 bases between them. CDR3 length: 16 residues. Germline CDR1 and CDR2: MNHEY and SVGEGT.

This clonotype was counted between two and nine times. A single base separates this from a much larger clone, so it may be a read error. The chain employs TRBV29-1 and TRBJ2-7; tentative D call: TRBD2 (6 bases). The CDR3 runs to 14 residues. Per germline, CDR1 SQVTM and CDR2 ANQGSEA. CDR3 sequence: CSVEGGSGGYGQYF. CDR3 nucleotide sequence: TGCAGCGTTGAAGGGGGGTCCGGGGGATACGGGCAGTACTTC.

About this clonotype: The DNA is omitted, as the CDR3 cannot be located on it reliably, and the CDR3 follows TCRdb's listing. J is TRBJ1-5 and V is TRBV4-1; the listed D gene, TRBD1, was not tested against the DNA. Germline assignment: CDR1 MGHRA and CDR2 YSYEKL. The CDR3 sequence runs 16 residues, both termini included. The CDR3 sequence is CASSPEQGELVSPSIF.

This chain uses TRBV6-2 or TRBV6-3 with TRBJ2-3; D not certain. The CDR3 has 12 residues. The V end lost 6 bases, the J end lost 4 bases, and 8 bases lay between the germline ends. CDR1 MNHEY and CDR2 SVGEGT come from the germline V gene. DNA of the CDR3: TGTGCCAGCAGGCAGATGGCAGATACGCAGTATTTT. Translation: CASRQMADTQYF.

A remark on this clonotype: A much larger clone differs from this one at a single base, so this may be a read error. The J gene is TRBJ2-1, the V gene TRBV12-3 or TRBV12-4; D gene unclear. The CDR3 extends over 15 amino acids. Between the trimmed V and J ends, which lost 6 bases and 5 bases, there was a span of 17 bases. The CDR3 region has the DNA TGTGCCAGCAGACGTCAGTCGGTTATGGACAATGAGCAGTTCTTC. Its translation is CASRRQSVMDNEQFF.

The chain recombines TRBV11-2 with TRBJ2-1, with D possibly matching TRBD2 (6 bases). There are 14 residues in the CDR3. V lost 5 bases to trimming and J lost 9 bases, with 17 bases between them. Looked up from germline, CDR1 is SGHAT and CDR2 is FQNNGV. DNA of the CDR3: TGTGCCAGCAGCGGGACTCGGCAGGTTGGTGAGCAGTTCTTC. Translation: CASSGTRQVGEQFF.

On this clonotype: A much larger clone is a single base away; this may be a read error. The CDR3 does not close with the conserved phenylalanine or tryptophan, likely indicating a read error. The chain has TRBV6-2 or TRBV6-3 and TRBJ2-2; 7 positions agree with TRBD2. The CDR3 runs 15 residues. V shed 4 bases, J shed 4 bases, and the junction held 6 bases outside the gene matches. Germline-derived CDR1 and CDR2 are MNHEY and SVGEGT. In nucleotides, the CDR3 is TGTGCCAGCAGTTTAGTTCGGGAGGTCACCGGGGAGCTGTTTGTT. This translates into CASSLVREVTGELFV.

Regarding this clonotype: The junction differs from germline at one of its ends, possibly a read error. V and J are TRBV11-2 and TRBJ1-6; D ambiguous. CDR1 is SGHAT, CDR2 FQNNGV, per germline. CDR3 length equals 15 residues. The CDR3, as DNA: TGTGCCAGCAGCCCAGGAGGGCGGGAAGGTTCACTCCTCCACTTT. This sequence encodes CASSPGGREGSLLHF.